A single TCR beta chain is shown here with its context. In the study's own analysis: Reference gene primers were amplified, and this amplification served to estimate nucleated cell counts. Method: immunoSEQ multiplex PCR; TCRdb's copy keeps in-frame clones and lacks some. That table supplies the V and J calls and clone size; D and trimming were determined from the DNA. Here the sample spans over 200,000 clones, 80% to 90% being singletons. The data were taken from a study of blood T cell repertoires in COVID-19. Study summary: Before being deemed recovered, Cohort 3 donors had two negative PCRs, clearance, or symptom resolution. In each case, the material was cDNA or gDNA derived from T cells, B-cell-depleted T cells, or PBMCs.

Germline V gene lookup returns CDR1 SQVTM and CDR2 ANQGSEA. Trimming cost V 7 bases and J 8 bases; bases outside gene matches: 11. The CDR3 has 14 amino acids. Donors were grouped by their self-reported clinical history. The chain links TRBV29-1 to TRBJ2-1; 10 bases align to TRBD1. Sequenced input: PBMCs or T cells enriched from blood (not recorded which). This clonotype was obtained from a woman aged 45 to 65 in a cohort exposed to, infected with or recovered from COVID-19 (not recorded which). The DNA for the CDR3 is TGCAGCGGATCGGCCGGGACAGGGGAACATGAGCAGTTCTTC. Its translation: CSGSAGTGEHEQFF.